Shown below are 27 T cell receptor beta chains from a single sample sequenced in a study of blood T cell repertoires in COVID-19. Libraries were prepared by immunoSEQ multiplex PCR; TCRdb keeps only in-frame clonotypes and omits some of them. The sample has over 85,000 clones; roughly 84% are singletons. The material sequenced was peripheral blood. Every receptor here comes from a woman over 75 with COVID-19, enrolled during active disease.

The chain joins TRBV5-1 to TRBJ1-1; D is unclear. CDR1 is SGHRS, CDR2 YFSETQ, per germline. The CDR3 runs 11 residues. V was pared by 3 bases and J by 5 bases, with 5 bases between. This CDR3 reads CASSSRTEAFF. The CDR3 DNA reads TGCGCCAGCAGCTCTCGGACTGAAGCTTTCTTT. The full variable domain, with the rest looked up from reference TRBV5-1 and TRBJ1-1, is KAGVTQTPRYLIKTRGQQVTLSCSPISGHRSVSWYQQTPGQGLQFLFEYFSETQRNKGNFPGRFSGRQFSNSRSEMNVSTLELGDSALYLCASSSRTEAFFGQGTRLTVV.

In this sample, this clone turned up once. V gene TRBV7-3 combines with J gene TRBJ2-5; maybe TRBD2 (6 bases). CDR1 and CDR2 (germline): SGHTA, FQGTGA. The CDR3 sequence is 13 residues long. V lost 5 bases and J 10 bases, leaving 17 bases between the germline ends. The CDR3 protein is CASSLPGGSHQYF. The CDR3 bases are TGTGCCAGCAGCCTACCCGGGGGATCGCACCAGTACTTC.

The DNA of the CDR3 is TGCGCCAGCAGCGAAGGGGGGGACTATGGCTACACCTTC. The encoded protein is CASSEGGDYGYTF. The chain recombines TRBV5-1 with TRBJ1-2, with a possible D match to TRBD1 (6 bases). V lost 4 bases to trimming and J lost 3 bases, with 10 bases between them. The CDR3 spans 13 residues. CDR1 and CDR2 from the germline V gene are SGHRS and YFSETQ.

V is TRBV5-4 and J is TRBJ2-3, with a tentative D call TRBD2 (5 bases). This CDR3 region has 17 residues. Germline values: CDR1 SGHNT, CDR2 YYREEE (reference sequence). Trimming cost V 4 bases and J 0 bases, with 18 bases left between them. The CDR3 DNA sequence: TGTGCCAGCAGCCGCCTTTTAGCGTCGATCAGCACAGATACGCAGTATTTT. Its translation is CASSRLLASISTDTQYF. Combining the CDR3 with reference TRBV5-4 and TRBJ2-3 gives the whole variable domain ETGVTQSPTHLIKTRGQQVTLRCSSQSGHNTVSWYQQALGQGPQFIFQYYREEENGRGNFPPRFSGLQFPNYSSELNVNALELDDSALYLCASSRLLASISTDTQYFGPGTRLTVL.

The CDR3, as DNA: TGTGCCAGCTCATGGGGCCCCTATCCGGGACTAGCACAAGAGACCCAGTACTTC. Translation gives CASSWGPYPGLAQETQYF. The V and J genes are TRBV18 and TRBJ2-5; 9 bases match TRBD2. The CDR3 has 18 residues. V gave up 5 bases and J gave up 2 bases; unmatched junction bases: 15. Germline loops: CDR1 KGHSH, CDR2 LQKENI.

The chain is built from TRBV23-1 and TRBJ1-5; D is unresolved. TRBV23-1 is flagged as an ORF with uncertain function. The CDR3 runs 13 residues. Trimming shortened V by 7 bases and J by 2 bases, and 9 bases separated the two germline ends. The chain's CDR3 is CASTPTCNQPQHF. In nucleotides, the CDR3 is TGCGCCAGCACCCCGACTTGCAATCAGCCCCAGCATTTT.

The table lists this clone with a count of one. V and J are TRBV23-1 and TRBJ2-3; 14 bases map to TRBD2. TRBV23-1 is classed as an ORF, of uncertain function. The ends lost 2 bases at V and 0 bases at J; junction bases unmatched: 13. This CDR3 is 21 amino acids long. Written as DNA, the CDR3 is TGCGCCAGCAGTCAAGGACTAGCGGGGGGTCCTCTCTGTACTAGCACAGATACGCAGTATTTT. Protein sequence: CASSQGLAGGPLCTSTDTQYF.

V is TRBV18 and J is TRBJ1-3; possible D gene TRBD1, 5 bases. This CDR3 region has 16 residues. Germline values: CDR1 KGHSH, CDR2 LQKENI. V dropped 3 bases and J dropped 0 bases, with 12 bases sitting between them. CDR3 DNA sequence: TGTGCCAGCTCACCCGGTCCAGGGCGCTCTGGAAACACCATATATTTT. Amino acids: CASSPGPGRSGNTIYF.

The CDR3 protein is CASSFSGRTETQYF. DNA of the CDR3: TGTGCCAGCAGCTTTAGCGGAAGAACAGAGACCCAGTACTTC. The chain is built from TRBV9 and TRBJ2-5; D is possibly TRBD2 (6 bases). Germline V CDR1 and CDR2: SGDLS, YYNGEE. The CDR3 sequence is 14 residues long. V lost 4 bases to trimming and J lost 4 bases, with 14 bases between them.

The chain carries TRBV4-1 and TRBJ1-3; tentative D call: TRBD1 (6 bases). Trimming took 5 bases from V and 8 from J, leaving 16 bases between them. Germline CDR1 is MGHRA and CDR2 is YSYEKL. The CDR3 is 14 residues long. The DNA of the CDR3 is TGCGCCAGCAGCTTACAGGGATCCGCGGACACCATATATTTT. It specifies CASSLQGSADTIYF.

DNA of the CDR3: TGTGCCAGCAGTAAGGAGGGGTTTAGTGGAAACACCATATATTTT. Amino acids: CASSKEGFSGNTIYF. V gene TRBV6-6 combines with J gene TRBJ1-3; perhaps TRBD1 as D (5 bases). Germline V gene sequence: CDR1 MNHNY, CDR2 SVGAGI (reference sequence). V was shortened by 5 bases and J by 3 bases, with 14 bases between the two germline ends. This CDR3 contains 15 residues.

The gene calls are TRBV7-3 and TRBJ2-4, with D tentatively TRBD2 (6 bases). Germline V gene sequence: CDR1 SGHTA, CDR2 FQGTGA. Trimming removed 5 bases from V and 6 bases from J, with 20 bases in between. The CDR3 runs to 16 residues. CDR3 loop: CASSRGVAGTGNIQYF. The CDR3 nucleotides are TGTGCCAGCAGCCGCGGGGTGGCAGGGACGGGAAACATTCAGTACTTC.

The V and J genes are TRBV5-1 and TRBJ1-1; 7 bases line up with TRBD1. CDR3 length: 14 residues. CDR1 is SGHRS, CDR2 YFSETQ, per germline. Unmatched junction bases numbered 6, after V lost 0 bases and J lost 7 bases. Written as DNA, the CDR3 is TGCGCCAGCAGCTTGGACAGGGGAGTTGGTGAAGCTTTCTTT. Translated: CASSLDRGVGEAFF.

This chain uses TRBV5-1 with TRBJ2-1, with 7 nucleotides matching TRBD2. The CDR3 has 14 residues. Germline CDR1 reads SGHRS; CDR2 reads YFSETQ. V shed 5 bases and J 4 bases; nucleotides not matched to a gene: 6. The CDR3 bases are TGCGCCAGCAGACCGGGACTACAATACAATGAGCAGTTCTTC. Its protein is CASRPGLQYNEQFF. The entire variable domain, with the rest obtained from reference TRBV5-1 and TRBJ2-1, is as follows: KAGVTQTPRYLIKTRGQQVTLSCSPISGHRSVSWYQQTPGQGLQFLFEYFSETQRNKGNFPGRFSGRQFSNSRSEMNVSTLELGDSALYLCASRPGLQYNEQFFGPGTRLTVL.

The sample holds a few counts of this clone. The chain combines TRBV5-4 with TRBJ2-5, with TRBD1 matching over 7 bases. Trimming took 4 bases from V and 1 from J; bases not matched to a gene: 1. The germline CDR1 and CDR2 sequences are SGHNT and YYREEE (reference sequence). The CDR3 runs 13 residues. The CDR3 nucleotides read TGTGCCAGCAGCCGGGACAGCCAAGAGACCCAGTACTTC. Encoded protein: CASSRDSQETQYF.

This clone occurred once. The chain combines TRBV2 with TRBJ1-1; TRBD1 agrees at 7 bases. V lost 4 bases, J lost 8 bases, and 7 bases stayed unmatched. Germline loops: CDR1 SNHLY, CDR2 FYNNEI. The CDR3 runs 13 residues. The CDR3 sequence: CASSGQGITEAFF. The DNA of the CDR3 is TGTGCCAGCAGTGGACAGGGAATTACCGAAGCTTTCTTT. Full variable domain (missing parts from reference TRBV2 and TRBJ1-1): EPEVTQTPSHQVTQMGQEVILRCVPISNHLYFYWYRQILGQKVEFLVSFYNNEISEKSEIFDDQFSVERPDGSNFTLKIRSTKLEDSAMYFCASSGQGITEAFFGQGTRLTVV.

This clone appeared a few times. This chain uses TRBV10-3 with TRBJ2-5; TRBD1 matches at 9 bases. CDR3 size: 16 residues. Germline V CDR1 and CDR2: ENHRY, SYGVKD. Trimming took 6 bases from V and 3 from J; bases not matched to a gene: 11. This chain's CDR3 is CAIRGQGGRSKETQYF. CDR3 DNA: TGTGCCATCAGGGGACAGGGTGGGAGGAGTAAAGAGACCCAGTACTTC.

The V gene is TRBV2, the J gene TRBJ1-2; tentatively, D is TRBD1 (6 bases). The CDR3 loop spans 16 amino acids. Germline CDR1 is SNHLY and CDR2 is FYNNEI. Deletions cut 3 bases from V and 1 base from J, with 15 bases between. The CDR3 reads CASSDIRGPFNYGYTF. The CDR3 nucleotides are TGTGCCAGCAGTGATATCAGGGGCCCATTTAACTATGGCTACACCTTC.

V and J are TRBV2 and TRBJ2-3; tentatively, D is TRBD2 (5 bases). CDR1 is SNHLY, CDR2 FYNNEI, per germline. The CDR3 runs to 13 residues. V was trimmed by 3 bases and J by 3 bases, leaving 7 bases between them. CDR3 protein: CASSDGGTDTQYF. Written as DNA, the CDR3 is TGTGCCAGCAGTGATGGCGGGACAGATACGCAGTATTTT.

This clone was seen only a few times. The chain couples TRBV5-1 to TRBJ1-1; D remains ambiguous. V lost 4 bases and J 8 bases, leaving 15 bases between the germline ends. The length of the CDR3 is 13 residues. The V gene's germline CDR1 is SGHRS and CDR2 YFSETQ. The CDR3 DNA sequence: TGCGCCAGCAGCCCGTTCGGGGATTCCGAAGCTTTCTTT. Translated: CASSPFGDSEAFF.

The chain couples TRBV27 to TRBJ2-3, with a weak D call TRBD1 (7 bases). Germline CDR1 MNHEY, CDR2 SMNVEV (reference sequence). V lost 3 bases and J lost 8, with 12 bases in between. CDR3 size: 13 residues. CDR3 in DNA: TGTGCCAGCAGTTTCCCCCAGGGGGGTACGCAGTATTTT. Translation gives CASSFPQGGTQYF.

CDR3 nucleotide sequence: TGTGCCAGTGAGGCAGGTCGGGACAATCAGCCCCAGCATTTT. It encodes CASEAGRDNQPQHF. This chain uses TRBV19 with TRBJ1-5; D unclear. V gave up 8 bases and J gave up 3 bases, with 14 bases separating them. Per the germline V gene, CDR1 is LNHDA and CDR2 is SQIVND (reference sequence). This CDR3 region has 14 residues.

This clone was counted a single time. The rearrangement links TRBV5-5 to TRBJ1-4; D remains ambiguous. The V end lost 0 bases, the J end lost 4 bases, and 10 bases lay between the germline ends. The CDR3 contains 15 residues. Germline loops: CDR1 SGHKS, CDR2 YYEKEE (reference sequence). In DNA, the CDR3 is TGTGCCAGCAGCTTGGTGGCGGGCGGTAATGAAAAACTGTTTTTT. This sequence encodes CASSLVAGGNEKLFF. Full variable domain (outside the CDR3, taken from reference TRBV5-5 and TRBJ1-4): DAGVTQSPTHLIKTRGQQVTLRCSPISGHKSVSWYQQVLGQGPQFIFQYYEKEERGRGNFPDRFSARQFPNYSSELNVNALLLGDSALYLCASSLVAGGNEKLFFGSGTQLSVL.

This clone occurred once. CDR3 nucleotides: TGTGCCAGCAGCTTATCCGGCGAGCAGTACTTC. Its translation: CASSLSGEQYF. The rearrangement uses TRBV5-4 and TRBJ2-7; the D is unclear. Germline V lookup: CDR1 SGHNT, CDR2 YYREEE (reference sequence). This CDR3 region has 11 residues. The germline V and J ends were trimmed by 2 bases and 6 bases, with 6 bases remaining between them.

V and J are TRBV6-2 or TRBV6-3 and TRBJ1-2; 7 bases line up with TRBD1. J lost 4 bases, V lost 5 bases, and 10 bases had no gene match. This CDR3 region has 15 residues. Germline values: CDR1 MNHEY, CDR2 SVGEGT. Here the CDR3 reads CASSILPDRFYGYTF. The CDR3 coding sequence is TGTGCCAGCAGTATACTACCGGACAGGTTCTATGGCTACACCTTC.

This sequence joins TRBV6-6 and TRBJ1-6, with 7 bases aligning to TRBD1. In germline, CDR1 is MNHNY, CDR2 SVGAGI (reference sequence). With 6 bases clipped from V and 8 bases from J, the junction kept 1 base outside the gene matches. This CDR3 comprises 12 residues. The CDR3 loop reads CASSQGDSPLHF. The DNA of the CDR3 is TGTGCCAGCAGCCAGGGGGATTCACCCCTCCACTTT.

The CDR3 DNA follows: TGTGCCAGCTCCCGGGGGGCAACAGATACGCAGTATTTT. It is translated as CASSRGATDTQYF. J is TRBJ2-3 and V is TRBV3-1 (or the pseudogene TRBV3-2); a possible D gene is TRBD2 (7 bases). The CDR3 sequence is 13 residues long. With 8 bases removed from V and 3 bases from J, the gap between germline ends came to 12 bases. The germline gives CDR1 LGHDT, CDR2 YNNKEL (reference sequence).